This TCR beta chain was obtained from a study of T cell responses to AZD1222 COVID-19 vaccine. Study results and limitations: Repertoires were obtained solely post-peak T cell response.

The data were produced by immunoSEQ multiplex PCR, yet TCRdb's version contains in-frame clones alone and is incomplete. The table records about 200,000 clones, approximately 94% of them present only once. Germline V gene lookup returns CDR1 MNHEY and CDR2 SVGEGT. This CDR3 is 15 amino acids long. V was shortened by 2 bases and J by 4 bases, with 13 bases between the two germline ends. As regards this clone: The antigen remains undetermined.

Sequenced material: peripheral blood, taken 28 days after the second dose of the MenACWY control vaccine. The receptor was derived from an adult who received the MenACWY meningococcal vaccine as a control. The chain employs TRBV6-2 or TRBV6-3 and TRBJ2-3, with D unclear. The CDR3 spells CASSYNSLDPDTQYF. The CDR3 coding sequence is TGTGCCAGCAGTTACAATAGTTTAGATCCAGATACGCAGTATTTT.